Given below is one TCR beta chain in context. This sample stems from a study of cytomegalovirus exposure and HLA in healthy donors. Profiling relied on immunoSEQ multiplex PCR, and the TCRdb table lists in-frame clones only, not all of them. The table has around 140,000 clones, less than 95% seen once. Sequencing was done on a sample of PBMCs. The receptor was isolated from a man between 18 and 35 years old in good health and CMV-seropositive.

DNA of the CDR3: TGCGCCAGGACGGGACTAGCGGGAAAGGCGACCCAGTACTTC. It translates to CARTGLAGKATQYF. This chain joins TRBV5-1 and TRBJ2-5; 13 nucleotides line up with TRBD2. Germline CDR1 SGHRS, CDR2 YFSETQ. CDR3 length: 14 residues. The trim removed 8 bases at V and 7 bases at J, leaving 8 bases unmatched.